This passage covers 28 T cell receptor beta chains from one sample sequenced in a study of T cell responses to AZD1222 COVID-19 vaccine. The protocol was immunoSEQ multiplex PCR, while the TCRdb copy is restricted to in-frame clones and leaves out a portion. Found here are under 120,000 clones, 92% of them singletons; the top ten hold approximately 1.3%. The specimen comprised peripheral blood, sampled on day 0 of AZD1222 vaccination. The receptors derive from an adult in good health.

The chain joins TRBV7-2 to TRBJ2-7, with no clear D. From germline, CDR1 is SGHTA and CDR2 FQGNSA. V gave up 2 bases and J gave up 5 bases, with 7 bases separating them. The CDR3 totals 12 residues. Here the CDR3 reads CASSLPPNEQYF. The CDR3 nucleotides read TGTGCCAGCAGCTTACCCCCCAACGAGCAGTACTTC.

The rearrangement joins TRBV27 to TRBJ1-2; a weak D match, TRBD1 (6 bases). Germline CDR1 MNHEY, CDR2 SMNVEV (reference sequence). Between the trimmed V and J ends, which lost 5 bases and 1 base, there was a span of 11 bases. The CDR3 spans 14 residues. CDR3 sequence: CASSRGPHNYGYTF. The CDR3 DNA follows: TGTGCCAGCAGTCGGGGGCCCCATAACTATGGCTACACCTTC.

This chain joins TRBV6-6 and TRBJ1-1, with unresolved D. Trimming pared 3 bases from V and 4 bases from J, leaving 9 bases between. The CDR3 runs to 13 residues. Germline CDR1 reads MNHNY; CDR2 reads SVGAGI (reference sequence). In DNA form, the CDR3 reads TGTGCCAGCAGTTATGGGGTGGGCACTGAAGCTTTCTTT. As protein: CASSYGVGTEAFF.

The CDR3 region is CASSYGGYNYGYTF. CDR3 DNA: TGTGCCAGCAGTTACGGGGGATATAACTATGGCTACACCTTC. The chain combines TRBV6-6 with TRBJ1-2, with a possible D match to TRBD1 (5 bases). CDR3 length: 14 residues. V was trimmed by 2 bases and J by 1 base, leaving 8 bases between them. Per germline, CDR1 MNHNY and CDR2 SVGAGI (reference sequence).

This chain joins TRBV6-4 and TRBJ1-1; 7 nucleotides align to TRBD1. This CDR3 region has 16 residues. V shed 5 bases and J 2 bases; nucleotides not matched to a gene: 11. Germline assignment: CDR1 MRHNA and CDR2 SNTAGT. CDR3 DNA: TGTGCCAGCAGTTTAAATATAGGGGGCCCAAACACTGAAGCTTTCTTT. Protein sequence: CASSLNIGGPNTEAFF.

The chain couples TRBV3-1 (or the pseudogene TRBV3-2) to TRBJ1-6; 7 nucleotides agree with TRBD1. Germline trimming cut 5 bases from V and 5 bases from J; bases unmatched to any gene: 3. Per the germline V gene, CDR1 is LGHDT and CDR2 is YNNKEL (reference sequence). The CDR3 spans 14 residues. CDR3 amino acids: CASSDRADNSPLHF. CDR3 in DNA: TGTGCCAGCAGCGACAGGGCCGATAATTCACCCCTCCACTTT.

The chain combines TRBV3-1 (or the pseudogene TRBV3-2) with TRBJ2-1; 11 bases align to TRBD2. V shed 0 bases and J 10 bases; nucleotides not matched to a gene: 8. Germline V gives CDR1 LGHDT, CDR2 YNNKEL (reference sequence). CDR3 size: 16 residues. The CDR3 protein is CASSQDSGGDHGEQFF. The CDR3 DNA reads TGTGCCAGCAGCCAAGATAGCGGGGGGGATCATGGGGAGCAGTTCTTC.

The V gene is TRBV10-3, the J gene TRBJ2-3, with D possibly being TRBD2 (6 bases). The V end was cut by 4 bases, the J end by 3 bases, with 8 bases between. The CDR3 is 13 residues long. The V gene's germline CDR1 is ENHRY and CDR2 SYGVKD. CDR3 nucleotide sequence: TGTGCCATCAGTGGGGGGGAGACAGATACGCAGTATTTT. This codes for CAISGGETDTQYF.

CDR3 coding DNA: TGTGCCAGTAGTCCTGGGGGAACGGCCAAAAACATTCAGTACTTC. It translates to CASSPGGTAKNIQYF. V usage is TRBV19 and J usage is TRBJ2-4; the D call may be TRBD1 or TRBD2 (5 bases each). V was cut by 5 bases and J by 1 base, with 12 bases left in between. This CDR3 is built from 15 residues. The germline V gene has CDR1 LNHDA and CDR2 SQIVND (reference sequence).

The genes are TRBV5-8 and TRBJ2-7; TRBD2 agrees at 7 bases. Trimming removed 7 bases from V and 6 bases from J; junction bases left unmatched: 22. The V gene's germline CDR1 is SGHTS and CDR2 YDEGEE. This CDR3 spans 17 amino acids. CDR3 region: CASVGGFVVAGDGEQYF. Here the CDR3 DNA reads TGTGCCAGCGTCGGGGGGTTCGTGGTTGCGGGAGATGGCGAGCAGTACTTC.

V and J are TRBV12-3 or TRBV12-4 and TRBJ1-1; the match to TRBD1 covers 7 bases. After removal of 6 bases from V and 6 bases from J, the junction contained 7 bases not matched to a gene. The CDR3 has 13 residues. Written as DNA, the CDR3 is TGTGCCAGCAGAGTACGACAGGGCCCTGAAGCTTTCTTT. Amino acids: CASRVRQGPEAFF.

A single count supports this clone. The rearrangement joins TRBV25-1 to TRBJ1-1; TRBD1 might be the D (5 bases). Trimming pared 2 bases from V and 4 bases from J, leaving 8 bases between. Germline-derived CDR1 and CDR2 are MGHDK and SYGVNS. CDR3 length: 13 amino acids. This CDR3 is CASSERGITEAFF. CDR3 DNA sequence: TGTGCCAGCAGTGAACGGGGGATCACTGAAGCTTTCTTT.

The V call is TRBV30, the J call TRBJ1-3; D is undetermined. The CDR3 consists of 15 residues. In germline, CDR1 is GTSNPN, CDR2 SVGIG (reference sequence). V lost 3 bases, J lost 2 bases, and 14 bases lay in between. The CDR3: CAWSLGGNPGNTIYF. CDR3 DNA sequence: TGTGCCTGGAGCCTAGGAGGTAATCCTGGAAACACCATATATTTT.

The chain employs TRBV28 and TRBJ2-7; weak D call: TRBD1 (5 bases). The germline gives CDR1 MDHEN, CDR2 SYDVKM. V lost 6 bases and J lost 2, with 11 bases in between. The CDR3 is made up of 13 amino acids. CDR3 sequence reads: CASSRGATYEQYF. The DNA for the CDR3 is TGTGCCAGCAGCCGTGGGGCCACCTACGAGCAGTACTTC.

The chain links TRBV7-9 to TRBJ1-4; unclear D gene. V was shortened by 1 base and J by 1 base, with 7 bases between the two germline ends. The CDR3 length is 15 residues. The germline V gene has CDR1 SEHNR and CDR2 FQNEAQ (reference sequence). CDR3 DNA: TGTGCCAGCAGCTTAGGAGGGTTAACTAATGAAAAACTGTTTTTT. Translating it yields CASSLGGLTNEKLFF.

The J gene is TRBJ1-6, the V gene TRBV7-9; D unresolved. Germline-derived CDR1 and CDR2 are SEHNR and FQNEAQ (reference sequence). This CDR3 spans 12 amino acids. Trimming left V 3 bases short and J 10 bases short, with 7 bases between. The CDR3 spells CASSFGVSPLHF. The CDR3, as DNA: TGTGCCAGCAGCTTTGGGGTATCACCCCTCCACTTT.

This sequence joins TRBV5-1 and TRBJ1-4; 8 bases agree with TRBD1. Losses at the gene ends were 5 bases for V and 8 bases for J; bases not matched to a gene: 11. There are 15 residues in the CDR3. Germline-derived CDR1 and CDR2 are SGHRS and YFSETQ. The CDR3 region is CASSFFQGAGEKLFF. CDR3 sequence (DNA): TGCGCCAGCAGTTTTTTCCAGGGGGCTGGGGAAAAACTGTTTTTT. The whole variable domain, remainder taken from reference TRBV5-1 and TRBJ1-4, is KAGVTQTPRYLIKTRGQQVTLSCSPISGHRSVSWYQQTPGQGLQFLFEYFSETQRNKGNFPGRFSGRQFSNSRSEMNVSTLELGDSALYLCASSFFQGAGEKLFFGSGTQLSVL.

The V call is TRBV12-3 or TRBV12-4, the J call TRBJ1-1; D remains unclear. Trimming took off 4 bases at V and 1 base at J, with 7 bases between the two ends. CDR3 size: 13 residues. CDR3 in amino acids: CASSSLRNTEAFF. The CDR3 DNA follows: TGTGCCAGCAGTTCCCTCCGGAACACTGAAGCTTTCTTT.

This sequence joins TRBV10-3 and TRBJ2-3; 10 bases align to TRBD2. The germline CDR1 and CDR2 sequences are ENHRY and SYGVKD. CDR3 length: 15 amino acids. Trimming took 8 bases from V and 6 from J; bases not matched to a gene: 11. The CDR3, as DNA: TGTGCCATCGGTGCTAGCGGGAGTCGGTGGGATACGCAGTATTTT. This encodes CAIGASGSRWDTQYF.

This clone has just one count. This chain uses TRBV28 with TRBJ2-5; 12 bases align to TRBD2. CDR3 length: 16 amino acids. After removal of 6 bases from V and 4 bases from J, the junction contained 9 bases not matched to a gene. Germline CDR1 MDHEN, CDR2 SYDVKM. As DNA, the CDR3 is TGTGCCAGCAGCCTTCCAGGGACTAGCGGGCGAGAGACCCAGTACTTC. Amino acids: CASSLPGTSGRETQYF.

The gene calls are TRBV4-2 and TRBJ1-1; D might be TRBD1 (6 bases). The CDR3 contains 14 residues. The germline V gene has CDR1 LGHNA and CDR2 YNFKEQ. V lost 4 bases and J 3 bases, leaving 12 bases between the germline ends. The CDR3 is CASSLRRGDTEAFF. The CDR3, as DNA: TGTGCCAGCAGCCTGCGTAGGGGGGACACTGAAGCTTTCTTT.

The chain links TRBV5-1 to TRBJ2-5, with 7 bases fitting TRBD1. Germline V lookup: CDR1 SGHRS, CDR2 YFSETQ. The CDR3 spans 13 residues. The V segment lost 4 bases and the J segment 5 bases; nucleotides outside the gene matches: 5. CDR3 DNA sequence: TGCGCCAGCAGCGCGGACAGGTGGGAGACCCAGTACTTC. Translated, it gives CASSADRWETQYF.

The chain is built from TRBV19 and TRBJ1-5; 10 nucleotides agree with TRBD1. CDR3 size: 17 residues. Germline lookup yields CDR1 LNHDA and CDR2 SQIVND (reference sequence). With 5 bases clipped from V and 1 base from J, the junction kept 8 bases outside the gene matches. The CDR3 DNA sequence: TGTGCCAGTAGTCCGGGACAGGGGTTCTTAAGCAATCAGCCCCAGCATTTT. Protein product: CASSPGQGFLSNQPQHF.

The V call is TRBV20-1, the J call TRBJ1-5, with a weak D call TRBD1 (6 bases). This CDR3 has 14 amino acids. V lost 3 bases and J 7 bases, leaving 16 bases between the germline ends. The V gene's germline CDR1 is DFQATT and CDR2 SNEGSKA (reference sequence). CDR3 DNA: TGCAGTGCTAGTGGGGGGGCGCAGGGGCAGCCCCAGCATTTT. It specifies CSASGGAQGQPQHF.

The chain has TRBV19 and TRBJ1-1; D might be TRBD1 (5 bases). This CDR3 spans 13 amino acids. In germline, CDR1 is LNHDA, CDR2 SQIVND (reference sequence). V was shortened by 7 bases and J by 1 base, with 10 bases between the two germline ends. CDR3 sequence (DNA): TGTGCCAGTACGAGGGGCTGGAACACTGAAGCTTTCTTT. Translating gives CASTRGWNTEAFF. Complete variable domain (other parts from reference TRBV19 and TRBJ1-1): DGGITQSPKYLFRKEGQNVTLSCEQNLNHDAMYWYRQDPGQGLRLIYYSQIVNDFQKGDIAEGYSVSREKKESFPLTVTSAQKNPTAFYLCASTRGWNTEAFFGQGTRLTVV.

The genes are TRBV2 and TRBJ2-3; D could derive from TRBD1 or TRBD2 (5 bases each). V lost 4 bases and J 4 bases, leaving 9 bases between the germline ends. The CDR3 spans 13 residues. CDR1 SNHLY and CDR2 FYNNEI come from the germline V gene. CDR3 nucleotides: TGTGCCAGCAGTGTTTGGGGACCAGATACGCAGTATTTT. As protein: CASSVWGPDTQYF. The entire variable domain, with the rest obtained from reference TRBV2 and TRBJ2-3, is as follows: EPEVTQTPSHQVTQMGQEVILRCVPISNHLYFYWYRQILGQKVEFLVSFYNNEISEKSEIFDDQFSVERPDGSNFTLKIRSTKLEDSAMYFCASSVWGPDTQYFGPGTRLTVL.

In this sample, this clone turned up once. The chain uses TRBV25-1 and TRBJ1-2, with 7 bases matching TRBD1. With V trimmed by 4 bases and J by 4 bases, 6 bases remained unmatched. This CDR3 has 14 amino acids. CDR1 and CDR2 (germline): MGHDK, SYGVNS. The CDR3 is CASSVGQMFYGYTF. The CDR3 bases are TGTGCCAGCAGTGTGGGACAGATGTTCTATGGCTACACCTTC.

The rearrangement uses TRBV7-9 and TRBJ2-3; 9 bases fit TRBD2. The CDR3 runs to 15 residues. The germline CDR1 and CDR2 sequences are SEHNR and FQNEAQ (reference sequence). With V trimmed by 5 bases and J by 0 bases, 3 bases remained unmatched. CDR3 nucleotide sequence: TGTGCCAGCAGCGAAACTAGCGGGAGCACAGATACGCAGTATTTT. This gives the protein CASSETSGSTDTQYF.